These 26 T cell receptor beta chains were all obtained from the same sample, sequenced in a study of blood T cell repertoires in COVID-19. TCRdb keeps only in-frame clones here, not all; method: immunoSEQ multiplex PCR. The sample lists 150,000 to 200,000 clones, around 72% occurring once. Sequences were obtained from peripheral blood. Receptors originate from a woman aged 80 or older with acute or convalescent COVID-19.

V usage is TRBV28 and J usage is TRBJ2-1, with 10 bases aligning to TRBD2. This CDR3 spans 14 amino acids. V lost 5 bases, J lost 9 bases, and 7 bases stayed unmatched. Germline V gene sequence: CDR1 MDHEN, CDR2 SYDVKM. The CDR3 nucleotides are TGTGCCAGCAGTGAGCTAGCGGGAGCGTCTGAGCAGTTCTTC. Its translation is CASSELAGASEQFF.

The CDR3 is CASSTAGAAPNTIYF. The DNA of the CDR3 is TGTGCCAGCAGTACCGCAGGGGCTGCCCCAAACACCATATATTTT. The rearrangement uses TRBV28 and TRBJ1-3, with D possibly being TRBD1 (6 bases). The CDR3 runs 15 residues. Between the trimmed V and J ends, which lost 5 bases and 6 bases, there was a span of 17 bases. Per the germline V gene, CDR1 is MDHEN and CDR2 is SYDVKM.

This chain joins TRBV27 and TRBJ2-2, with TRBD1 matching over 9 bases. CDR1 is MNHEY and CDR2 is SMNVEV in the germline V gene (reference sequence). This CDR3 has 17 amino acids. The ends lost 2 bases at V and 5 bases at J; junction bases unmatched: 9. The CDR3 reads CASSLIGTGLGTGELFF. The CDR3 region has the DNA TGTGCCAGCAGTTTAATAGGGACAGGGCTTGGGACCGGGGAGCTGTTTTTT.

This clone was found a few times. The DNA for the CDR3 is TGTGCCGCACAGCCACAAGGACAGGGGAGAACTGAAGCTTTCTTT. Protein sequence: CAAQPQGQGRTEAFF. The V gene is TRBV30, the J gene TRBJ1-1; TRBD1 aligns across 9 bases. This CDR3 is 15 amino acids long. Germline V gene lookup returns CDR1 GTSNPN and CDR2 SVGIG (reference sequence). Losses at the gene ends were 8 bases for V and 5 bases for J; bases not matched to a gene: 15.

This sequence joins TRBV6-2 or TRBV6-3 and TRBJ2-1, with a weak D call TRBD2 (5 bases). The V end was cut by 2 bases, the J end by 13 bases, with 12 bases between. Germline values: CDR1 MNHEY, CDR2 SVGEGT. This CDR3 is 12 amino acids long. Here the CDR3 reads CASSYGLSSQFF. CDR3 bases: TGTGCCAGCAGTTACGGGCTGTCTAGCCAGTTCTTC.

The chain has TRBV12-3 or TRBV12-4 and TRBJ2-7; D is possibly TRBD1 (5 bases). This CDR3 contains 12 residues. With 7 bases removed from V and 2 bases from J, the gap between germline ends came to 9 bases. CDR3 protein: CASKTQAYEQYF. DNA of the CDR3: TGTGCCAGCAAAACACAGGCCTACGAGCAGTACTTC.

This chain connects TRBV28 to TRBJ2-1; D is possibly TRBD1 (6 bases). CDR3 length: 15 residues. The germline V gene has CDR1 MDHEN and CDR2 SYDVKM. V lost 8 bases and J lost 1, with 15 bases in between. CDR3 amino acids: CASGAGDTSYNEQFF. Here the CDR3 DNA reads TGTGCCAGCGGAGCCGGGGACACATCCTACAATGAGCAGTTCTTC.

The rearrangement joins TRBV6-5 to TRBJ2-2, with unresolved D. Germline lookup yields CDR1 MNHEY and CDR2 SVGAGI. The length of the CDR3 is 15 residues. V lost 6 bases to trimming and J lost 6 bases, with 17 bases between them. CDR3 nucleotides: TGTGCCAGCAGACCCGACACGCGAGTAGCCGGGGAGCTGTTTTTT. Translated, it gives CASRPDTRVAGELFF.

A word on this clone: This CDR3 is also generated by other DNA sequences in the sample. This rearrangement joins TRBV29-1 to TRBJ2-7, with 7 bases matching TRBD2. The trim removed 7 bases at V and 3 bases at J, leaving 9 bases unmatched. The CDR3 contains 13 residues. Germline loops: CDR1 SQVTM, CDR2 ANQGSEA. The CDR3 sequence: CSGGEGRVYEQYF. CDR3 bases: TGCAGCGGTGGGGAGGGGAGGGTCTACGAGCAGTACTTC.

The rearrangement joins TRBV5-1 to TRBJ1-4; 10 bases fit TRBD1. CDR3 size: 14 residues. V shed 4 bases and J 10 bases; nucleotides not matched to a gene: 7. Looked up from germline, CDR1 is SGHRS and CDR2 is YFSETQ. DNA for the CDR3: TGCGCCAGCAGCCGGGGGACAGGGGACGGAAAACTGTTTTTT. Its translation: CASSRGTGDGKLFF. The full variable domain, rest sourced from reference TRBV5-1 and TRBJ1-4, is KAGVTQTPRYLIKTRGQQVTLSCSPISGHRSVSWYQQTPGQGLQFLFEYFSETQRNKGNFPGRFSGRQFSNSRSEMNVSTLELGDSALYLCASSRGTGDGKLFFGSGTQLSVL.

The chain has TRBV28 and TRBJ1-3; D is ambiguous. The CDR3 is made up of 13 amino acids. Trimming took off 6 bases at V and 7 bases at J, with 13 bases between the two ends. The germline V gene encodes CDR1 MDHEN and CDR2 SYDVKM. The CDR3 protein is CASSPGPRNTIYF. Written as DNA, the CDR3 is TGTGCCAGCAGCCCGGGTCCGCGGAACACCATATATTTT.

The gene calls are TRBV4-3 and TRBJ2-7, with 10 bases that match TRBD2. Trimming cost V 2 bases and J 4 bases; bases outside gene matches: 14. The germline V gene encodes CDR1 LGHNA and CDR2 YSLEER. This CDR3 has 18 amino acids. The CDR3 spells CASSQNLNGLAELYEQYF. CDR3 DNA: TGCGCCAGCAGCCAAAACCTAAACGGACTAGCGGAGCTATACGAGCAGTACTTC.

This clone was picked up many times. The V and J genes are TRBV4-1 and TRBJ2-2, with unresolved D. The CDR3 contains 16 residues. Germline V CDR1 and CDR2: MGHRA, YSYEKL. The V gene lost 3 bases and the J gene lost 0 bases, with 11 bases spanning the gap. The CDR3 coding sequence is TGCGCCAGCAGCCATGGCCGTCTCGCGAACACCGGGGAGCTGTTTTTT. It encodes CASSHGRLANTGELFF.

The chain couples TRBV6-6 to TRBJ2-2; D is possibly TRBD1 (5 bases). Trimming pared 6 bases from V and 0 bases from J, leaving 11 bases between. This CDR3 has 15 residues. Germline V gene data show CDR1 as MNHNY and CDR2 as SVGAGI (reference sequence). For the CDR3, the DNA is TGTGCCAGCAGCCAACAGGCGGCGAACACCGGGGAGCTGTTTTTT. Translating gives CASSQQAANTGELFF.

This clone was observed a few times. The chain has TRBV3-1 (or the pseudogene TRBV3-2) and TRBJ1-5; D is uncertain. CDR1 and CDR2 from the germline V gene are LGHDT and YNNKEL (reference sequence). V was trimmed by 1 base and J by 2 bases, leaving 15 bases between them. The CDR3 extends over 17 amino acids. DNA for the CDR3: TGTGCCAGCAGCCAAGCCCCGGCGGGTCTGGGCAATCAGCCCCAGCATTTT. This encodes CASSQAPAGLGNQPQHF.

V and J are TRBV7-6 and TRBJ1-6; perhaps TRBD1 as D (6 bases). This CDR3 is built from 15 residues. Germline assignment: CDR1 SGHVS and CDR2 FNYEAQ. With 5 bases removed from V and 9 bases from J, the gap between germline ends came to 17 bases. CDR3: CASSQSTGNGSPLHF. The CDR3 nucleotides are TGTGCCAGCAGCCAATCAACAGGGAATGGTTCACCCCTCCACTTT.

The chain is built from TRBV7-9 and TRBJ2-3; weak D call: TRBD1 (6 bases). The germline CDR1 and CDR2 sequences are SEHNR and FQNEAQ (reference sequence). The CDR3 extends over 17 amino acids. Trimming left V 1 base short and J 5 bases short, with 19 bases between. The CDR3 protein is CASSLVAGQRGKDTQYF. In nucleotides, the CDR3 is TGTGCCAGCAGCTTAGTAGCCGGACAGAGAGGCAAAGATACGCAGTATTTT.

This sequence joins TRBV7-8 and TRBJ2-2, with D possibly being TRBD1 (6 bases). CDR3 length equals 16 residues. V dropped 1 base and J dropped 5 bases, with 14 bases sitting between them. Germline V CDR1 and CDR2: SGHVS, FQNEAQ. The CDR3 loop is CASSLGRDRLTGELFF. CDR3 coding DNA: TGTGCCAGCAGCTTAGGGAGAGACAGGTTAACCGGGGAGCTGTTTTTT.

The chain employs TRBV3-1 (or the pseudogene TRBV3-2) and TRBJ1-4, with 7 bases aligning to TRBD1. J lost 4 bases, V lost 2 bases, and 4 bases had no gene match. This CDR3 is built from 15 residues. The germline CDR1 and CDR2 sequences are LGHDT and YNNKEL (reference sequence). DNA for the CDR3: TGTGCCAGCAGCCAACTAGGGACAGATAATGAAAAACTGTTTTTT. Its translation is CASSQLGTDNEKLFF.

This clone was found a few times. This chain links TRBV5-1 with TRBJ1-4; TRBD1 aligns across 7 bases. This CDR3 is built from 15 residues. V lost 4 bases to trimming and J lost 8 bases; unmatched junction nucleotides: 11. CDR1 is SGHRS and CDR2 is YFSETQ in the germline V gene. CDR3: CASSAMGTAREKLFF. CDR3 nucleotides: TGCGCCAGCAGCGCCATGGGGACAGCCCGAGAAAAACTGTTTTTT. Drawing the rest from reference TRBV5-1 and TRBJ1-4, the complete variable domain is KAGVTQTPRYLIKTRGQQVTLSCSPISGHRSVSWYQQTPGQGLQFLFEYFSETQRNKGNFPGRFSGRQFSNSRSEMNVSTLELGDSALYLCASSAMGTAREKLFFGSGTQLSVL.

The J gene is TRBJ2-5, the V gene TRBV5-8; D is perhaps TRBD1 (6 bases). V was trimmed by 6 bases and J by 4 bases, leaving 16 bases between them. This CDR3 is built from 14 residues. CDR1 and CDR2 from the germline V gene are SGHTS and YDEGEE. The DNA for the CDR3 is TGTGCCAGCACGAGGGGACACTTTCGAGAGACCCAGTACTTC. Its translation: CASTRGHFRETQYF.

This clone has a handful of counts. V gene TRBV18 combines with J gene TRBJ1-5; 9 bases match TRBD1. CDR3 length equals 16 residues. Germline trimming cut 2 bases from V and 7 bases from J; bases unmatched to any gene: 9. Germline V gene lookup returns CDR1 KGHSH and CDR2 LQKENI. The DNA for the CDR3 is TGTGCCAGCTCACCATCCGGCGGGACAGGGCAACAGCCCCAGCATTTT. Protein product: CASSPSGGTGQQPQHF.

This sequence joins TRBV28 and TRBJ1-1, with D hard to call. The V end was cut by 5 bases, the J end by 11 bases, with 15 bases between. Looked up from germline, CDR1 is MDHEN and CDR2 is SYDVKM. There are 12 residues in the CDR3. In nucleotides, the CDR3 is TGTGCCAGCAGTCCGAGGGCCCTACGGGCTTTCTTT. Protein: CASSPRALRAFF.

The chain is built from TRBV28 and TRBJ2-1, with 9 bases identical to TRBD1. Germline-derived CDR1 and CDR2 are MDHEN and SYDVKM. Trimming at V came to 3 bases and at J to 5 bases, leaving 5 bases not matched to a gene. The CDR3 is 15 residues long. CDR3 in DNA: TGTGCCAGCAGTTTGGGACAGGGAAACAACAATGAGCAGTTCTTC. The encoded protein is CASSLGQGNNNEQFF.

V gene TRBV6-5 combines with J gene TRBJ2-1; D may be TRBD2 (6 bases). Germline CDR1 reads MNHEY; CDR2 reads SVGAGI. CDR3 length: 15 residues. V was clipped by 0 bases and J by 2 bases, with 8 bases between them. In DNA form, the CDR3 reads TGTGCCAGCAGTTACTCGGCGGGACCCTACAATGAGCAGTTCTTC. Amino acid sequence: CASSYSAGPYNEQFF.

This chain joins TRBV2 and TRBJ1-1; D is perhaps TRBD1 (6 bases). The V and J ends lost 4 bases and 3 bases respectively, with 9 bases between them. Germline V gene data show CDR1 as SNHLY and CDR2 as FYNNEI. The CDR3 is 13 residues long. This chain's CDR3 is CASSVGADTEAFF. The CDR3 nucleotides read TGTGCCAGCAGTGTGGGGGCAGACACTGAAGCTTTCTTT.